This T cell receptor beta chain appears in the sequencing data of a study of PD-1 blockade in classical Hodgkin lymphoma. The CDR3 sequence is 16 residues long. Per germline, CDR1 LGHNA and CDR2 YNFKEQ. The V segment lost 1 base and the J segment 2 bases; nucleotides outside the gene matches: 2. Libraries were prepared by immunoSEQ multiplex PCR; TCRdb keeps only in-frame clonotypes and omits some of them. Found here are roughly 96,000 clones, roughly nine tenths of them singletons; the top ten hold around 10%. Study-level results: Complete responders' baseline diversity resembled that of newly diagnosed patients.

Each of the patients experienced relapse following autologous stem cell transplantation, and their brentuximab vedotin exposure differed. Comment on this clone: The antigen remains unidentified.

This clonotype was obtained from a human donor with classical Hodgkin lymphoma. The chain joins TRBV4-2 to TRBJ2-3; 11 bases fit TRBD2. Here the sequenced sample was peripheral blood mononuclear cells (PBMCs), taken before the second cycle of nivolumab. CDR3 residues: CASSQGSGRDTDTQYF. CDR3 DNA: TGTGCCAGCAGCCAAGGTAGCGGGAGGGACACAGATACGCAGTATTTT.